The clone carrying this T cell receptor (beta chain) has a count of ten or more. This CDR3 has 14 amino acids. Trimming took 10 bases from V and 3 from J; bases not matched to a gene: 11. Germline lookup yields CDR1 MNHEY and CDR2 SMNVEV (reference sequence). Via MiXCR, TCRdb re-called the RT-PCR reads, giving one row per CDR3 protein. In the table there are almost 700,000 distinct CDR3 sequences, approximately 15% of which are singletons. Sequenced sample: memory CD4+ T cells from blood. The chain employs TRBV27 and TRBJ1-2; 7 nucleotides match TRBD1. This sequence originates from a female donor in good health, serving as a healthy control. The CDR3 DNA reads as TGTGCCACCTTAAAAACCACAGGGGACTATGGCTACACCTTC. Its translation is CATLKTTGDYGYTF.